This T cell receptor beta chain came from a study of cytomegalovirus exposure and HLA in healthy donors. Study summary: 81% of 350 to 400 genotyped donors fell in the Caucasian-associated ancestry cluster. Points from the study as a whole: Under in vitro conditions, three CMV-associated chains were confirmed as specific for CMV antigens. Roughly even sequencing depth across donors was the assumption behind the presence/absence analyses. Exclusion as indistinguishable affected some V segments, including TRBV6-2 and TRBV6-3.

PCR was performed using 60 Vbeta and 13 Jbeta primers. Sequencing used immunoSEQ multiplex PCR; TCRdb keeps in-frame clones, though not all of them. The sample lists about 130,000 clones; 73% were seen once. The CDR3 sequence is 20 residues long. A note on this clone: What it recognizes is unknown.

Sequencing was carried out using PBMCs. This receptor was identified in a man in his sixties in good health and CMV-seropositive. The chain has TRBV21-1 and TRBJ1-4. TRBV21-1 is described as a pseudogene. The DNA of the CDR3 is TGTGCCAGCAGCAAAGCCCTCCCACGCCGAATTACTACAACTAATGAAAAACTGTTTTTT. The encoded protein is CASSKALPRRITTTNEKLFF.